This T cell receptor beta chain was sequenced for a study of blood T cell repertoires in COVID-19. The V gene end was trimmed by 5 bases and the J gene end by 6 bases; junction bases not matched to a gene: 7. The CDR3 loop spans 14 amino acids. Germline-derived CDR1 and CDR2 are SGHTA and FQGNSA. Source study methods: Amplification of reference gene primers was used by the study to estimate nucleated cell counts. TCRdb's table, derived via immunoSEQ multiplex PCR, lists solely in-frame clones and lacks some. V and J calls and clone size are copied from that table; D and trimming were computed from the DNA. The repertoire holds around 460,000 clones, around 90% seen once, with more than 0.7% in the top ten.

The sequence derives from a man aged 18 to 29 with COVID-19, enrolled during active disease. The source material was peripheral blood. The J gene is TRBJ2-7, the V gene TRBV7-2; the match to TRBD1 covers 10 bases. The CDR3 bases are TGTGCCAGCAGCATGAGGACAGGGGGGGCCGAGCAGTACTTC. Protein sequence: CASSMRTGGAEQYF.